This TCR beta chain was documented in a study of T cells in Graves' hyperthyroidism and ophthalmopathy. Thyroid ultrasound, orbital computed tomography, clinical symptoms, and serum thyroxine and TRAb underpinned diagnoses. In this sample, this clonotype turned up a few times. What it binds is not known. General study results and limits: The model predicted ophthalmopathy a median around seven months before onset.

The source material, RNA transcripts, was used to amplify TCR beta CDR3 regions. TCR CDR3 regions were first amplified by RT-PCR with HTBI primers. In TCRdb, the multiplex PCR reads were re-called with MiXCR into one record per CDR3 protein. The data show about 700,000 distinct CDR3 sequences, over 40% seen once. Trimming cost V 6 bases and J 10 bases; bases outside gene matches: 26. This CDR3 is 18 amino acids long. CDR1 and CDR2 (germline): PRHDT, FYEKMQ (reference sequence). Sequenced material: peripheral blood or thyroid tissue (not recorded which). This sequence originates from an adult man with Graves' disease, either hyperthyroidism or ophthalmopathy (not recorded which). This chain connects TRBV13 to TRBJ2-5, with TRBD2 identical over 7 bases. This chain's CDR3 is CASSPPLSSGPGSRGQYF. The CDR3 DNA reads TGTGCCAGCAGTCCCCCTCTCTCTAGCGGACCCGGGAGTCGGGGCCAGTACTTC.